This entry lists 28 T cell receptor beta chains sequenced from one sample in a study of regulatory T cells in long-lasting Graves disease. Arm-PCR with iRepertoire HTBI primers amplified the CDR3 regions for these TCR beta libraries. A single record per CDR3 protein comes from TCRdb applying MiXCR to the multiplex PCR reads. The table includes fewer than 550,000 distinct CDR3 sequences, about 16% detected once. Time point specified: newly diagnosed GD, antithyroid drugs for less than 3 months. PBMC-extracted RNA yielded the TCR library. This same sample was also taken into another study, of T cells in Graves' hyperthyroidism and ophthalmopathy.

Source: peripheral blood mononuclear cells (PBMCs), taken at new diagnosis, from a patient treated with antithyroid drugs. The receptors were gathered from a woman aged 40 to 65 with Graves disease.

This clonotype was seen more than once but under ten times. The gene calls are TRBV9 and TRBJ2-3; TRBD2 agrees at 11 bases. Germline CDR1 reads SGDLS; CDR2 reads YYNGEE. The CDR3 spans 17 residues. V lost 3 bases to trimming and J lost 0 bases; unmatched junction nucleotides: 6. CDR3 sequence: CASSDLAGGHSTDTQYF. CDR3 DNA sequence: TGTGCCAGCAGCGATCTAGCGGGGGGACACAGCACAGATACGCAGTATTTT.

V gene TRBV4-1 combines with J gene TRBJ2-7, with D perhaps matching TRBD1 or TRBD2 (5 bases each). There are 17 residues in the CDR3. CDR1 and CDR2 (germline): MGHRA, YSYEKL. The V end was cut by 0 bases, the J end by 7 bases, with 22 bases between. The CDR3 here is CASSQEAWDVRLREQYF. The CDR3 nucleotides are TGCGCCAGCAGCCAAGAAGCGTGGGACGTGAGATTGAGGGAGCAGTACTTC.

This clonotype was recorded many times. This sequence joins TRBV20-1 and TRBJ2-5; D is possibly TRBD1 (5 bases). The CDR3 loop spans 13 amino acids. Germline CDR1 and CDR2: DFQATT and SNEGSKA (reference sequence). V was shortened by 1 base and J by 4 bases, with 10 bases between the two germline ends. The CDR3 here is CSARVPGRETQYF. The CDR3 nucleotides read TGCAGTGCTAGAGTTCCAGGGCGAGAGACCCAGTACTTC.

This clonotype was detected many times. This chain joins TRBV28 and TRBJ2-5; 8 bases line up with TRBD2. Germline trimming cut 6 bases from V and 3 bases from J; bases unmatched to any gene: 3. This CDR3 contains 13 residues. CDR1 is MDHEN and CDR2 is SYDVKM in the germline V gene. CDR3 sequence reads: CASSGSGEETQYF. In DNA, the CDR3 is TGTGCCAGCAGCGGTAGCGGGGAAGAGACCCAGTACTTC.

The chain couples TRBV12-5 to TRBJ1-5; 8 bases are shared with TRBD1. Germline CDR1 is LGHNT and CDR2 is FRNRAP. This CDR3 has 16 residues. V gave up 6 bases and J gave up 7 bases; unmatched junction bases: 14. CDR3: CASGHTGGGIPQPQHF. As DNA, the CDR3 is TGTGCTAGTGGACATACAGGGGGGGGCATTCCGCAGCCCCAGCATTTT.

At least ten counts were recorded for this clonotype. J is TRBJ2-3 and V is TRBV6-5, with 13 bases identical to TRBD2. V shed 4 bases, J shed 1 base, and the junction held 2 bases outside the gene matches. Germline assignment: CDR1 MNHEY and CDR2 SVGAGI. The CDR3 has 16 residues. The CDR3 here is CASSWGTSGGTDTQYF. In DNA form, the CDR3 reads TGTGCCAGCAGTTGGGGGACTAGCGGGGGCACAGATACGCAGTATTTT.

CDR3 sequence (DNA): TGTGCCAGCAGCTTATATGGTACCTCCTACGAGCAGTACTTC. Translating gives CASSLYGTSYEQYF. J is TRBJ2-7 and V is TRBV7-2; no definite D call. V lost 2 bases, J lost 0 bases, and 8 bases lay in between. This CDR3 spans 14 amino acids. Germline V gene sequence: CDR1 SGHTA, CDR2 FQGNSA.

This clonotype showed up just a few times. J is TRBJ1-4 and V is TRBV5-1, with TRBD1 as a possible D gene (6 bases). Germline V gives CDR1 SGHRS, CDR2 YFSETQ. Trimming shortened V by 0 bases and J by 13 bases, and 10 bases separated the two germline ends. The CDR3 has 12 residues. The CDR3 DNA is TGCGCCAGCAGCTTGGGTGGGACACGACTGTTTTTT. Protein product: CASSLGGTRLFF. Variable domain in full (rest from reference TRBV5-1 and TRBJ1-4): KAGVTQTPRYLIKTRGQQVTLSCSPISGHRSVSWYQQTPGQGLQFLFEYFSETQRNKGNFPGRFSGRQFSNSRSEMNVSTLELGDSALYLCASSLGGTRLFFGSGTQLSVL.

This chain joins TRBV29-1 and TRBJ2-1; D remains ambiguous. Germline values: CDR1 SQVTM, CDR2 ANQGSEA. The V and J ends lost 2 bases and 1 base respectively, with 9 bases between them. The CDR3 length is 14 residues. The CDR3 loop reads CSVEMMASYNEQFF. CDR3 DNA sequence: TGCAGCGTTGAAATGATGGCATCCTACAATGAGCAGTTCTTC.

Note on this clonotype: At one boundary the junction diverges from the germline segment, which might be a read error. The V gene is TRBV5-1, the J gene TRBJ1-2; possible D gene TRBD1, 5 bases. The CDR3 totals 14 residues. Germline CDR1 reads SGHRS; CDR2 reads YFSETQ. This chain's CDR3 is CASRRTGTDRGYTF. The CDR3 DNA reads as TGTGCCAGCAGGCGCACCGGGACCGACCGCGGCTACACCTTC.

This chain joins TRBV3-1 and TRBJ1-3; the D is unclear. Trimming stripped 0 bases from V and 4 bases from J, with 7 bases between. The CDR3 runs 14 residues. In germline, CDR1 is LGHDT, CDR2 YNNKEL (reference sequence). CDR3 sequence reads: CASSQDIRGNTIYF. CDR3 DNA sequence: TGTGCCAGCAGCCAAGATATCAGGGGAAACACCATATATTTT.

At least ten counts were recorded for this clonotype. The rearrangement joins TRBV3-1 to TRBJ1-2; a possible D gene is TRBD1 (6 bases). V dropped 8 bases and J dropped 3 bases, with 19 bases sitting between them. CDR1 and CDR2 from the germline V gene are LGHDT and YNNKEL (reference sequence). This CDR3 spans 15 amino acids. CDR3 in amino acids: CASARGGALDYGYTF. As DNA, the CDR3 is TGTGCCAGCGCCCGCGGGGGGGCGTTAGACTATGGCTACACCTTC.

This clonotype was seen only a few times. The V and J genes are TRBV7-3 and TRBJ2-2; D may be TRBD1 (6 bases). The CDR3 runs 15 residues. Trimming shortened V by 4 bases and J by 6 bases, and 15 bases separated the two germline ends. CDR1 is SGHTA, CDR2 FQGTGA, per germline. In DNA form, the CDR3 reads TGTGCCAGCAGCTATCACCAGGGGATCCCCGGGGAGCTGTTTTTT. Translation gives CASSYHQGIPGELFF.

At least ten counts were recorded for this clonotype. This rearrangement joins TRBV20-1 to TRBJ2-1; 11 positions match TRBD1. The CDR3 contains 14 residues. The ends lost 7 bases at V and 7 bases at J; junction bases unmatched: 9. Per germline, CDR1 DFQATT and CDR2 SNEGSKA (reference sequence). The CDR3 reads CSGRTGGSRNEQFF. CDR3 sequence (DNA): TGCAGTGGCCGGACAGGGGGCAGTAGGAATGAGCAGTTCTTC.

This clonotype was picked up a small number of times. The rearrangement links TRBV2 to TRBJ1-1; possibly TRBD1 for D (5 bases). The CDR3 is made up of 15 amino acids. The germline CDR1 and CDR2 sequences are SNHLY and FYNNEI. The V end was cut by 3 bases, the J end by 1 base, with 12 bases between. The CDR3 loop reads CASSEFLQANTEAFF. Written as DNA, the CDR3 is TGTGCCAGCAGTGAGTTCTTACAGGCGAACACTGAAGCTTTCTTT.

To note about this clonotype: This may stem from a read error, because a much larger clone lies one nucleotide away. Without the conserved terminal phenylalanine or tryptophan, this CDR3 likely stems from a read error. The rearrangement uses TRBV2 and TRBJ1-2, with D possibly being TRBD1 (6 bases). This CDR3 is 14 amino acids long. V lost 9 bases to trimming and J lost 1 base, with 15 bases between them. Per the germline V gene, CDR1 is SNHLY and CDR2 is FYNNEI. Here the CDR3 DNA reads TGTGCCAGTCTCCCCCCGGACAGTAACTATGGCTACACCCTC. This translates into CASLPPDSNYGYTL.

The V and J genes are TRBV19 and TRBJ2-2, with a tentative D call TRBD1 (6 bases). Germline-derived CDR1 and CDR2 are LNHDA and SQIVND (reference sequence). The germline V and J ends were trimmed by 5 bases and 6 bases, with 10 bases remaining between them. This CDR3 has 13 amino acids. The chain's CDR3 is CASSAYRAGELFF. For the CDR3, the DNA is TGTGCCAGTAGTGCCTACAGGGCCGGGGAGCTGTTTTTT.

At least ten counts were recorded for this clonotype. This CDR3 reads CASSLRRQGLVTDTQYF. CDR3 nucleotides: TGTGCCAGCAGTCTAAGACGACAGGGTTTAGTCACAGATACGCAGTATTTT. This chain links TRBV2 with TRBJ2-3, with TRBD1 identical over 7 bases. Germline CDR1 and CDR2: SNHLY and FYNNEI. Trimming removed 5 bases from V and 2 bases from J; junction bases left unmatched: 13. The length of the CDR3 is 17 residues.

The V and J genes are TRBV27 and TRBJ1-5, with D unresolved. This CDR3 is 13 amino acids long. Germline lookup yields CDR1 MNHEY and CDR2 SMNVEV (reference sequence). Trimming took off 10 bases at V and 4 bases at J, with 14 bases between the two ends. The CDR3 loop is CAIAEGENQPQHF. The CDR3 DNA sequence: TGTGCCATCGCCGAGGGCGAAAATCAGCCCCAGCATTTT.

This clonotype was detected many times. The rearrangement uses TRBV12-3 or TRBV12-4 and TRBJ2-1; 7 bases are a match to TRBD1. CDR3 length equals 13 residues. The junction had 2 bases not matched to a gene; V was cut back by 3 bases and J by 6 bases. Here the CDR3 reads CASSFEGANEQFF. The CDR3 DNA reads TGTGCCAGCAGTTTTGAGGGGGCCAATGAGCAGTTCTTC.

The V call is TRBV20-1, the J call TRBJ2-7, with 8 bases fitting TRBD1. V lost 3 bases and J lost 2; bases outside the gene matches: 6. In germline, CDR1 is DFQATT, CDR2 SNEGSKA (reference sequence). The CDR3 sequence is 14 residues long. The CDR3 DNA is TGCAGTGCTAGGGAACAGGGGGTCCCCTACGAGCAGTACTTC. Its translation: CSAREQGVPYEQYF.

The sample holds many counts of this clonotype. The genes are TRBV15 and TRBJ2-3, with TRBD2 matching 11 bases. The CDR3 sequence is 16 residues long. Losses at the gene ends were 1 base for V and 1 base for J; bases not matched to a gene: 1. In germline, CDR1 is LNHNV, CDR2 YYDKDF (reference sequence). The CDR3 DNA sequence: TGTGCCACCAGCAGAGCGGGACTAGCGGGCACAGATACGCAGTATTTT. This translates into CATSRAGLAGTDTQYF.

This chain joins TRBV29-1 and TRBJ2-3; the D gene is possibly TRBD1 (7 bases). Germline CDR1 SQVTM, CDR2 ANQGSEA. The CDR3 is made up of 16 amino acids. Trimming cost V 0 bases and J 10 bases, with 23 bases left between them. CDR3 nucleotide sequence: TGCAGCGTTGAAGATCTTAGGCGGGACAGCTCGGGGCCGCAGTATTTT. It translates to CSVEDLRRDSSGPQYF.

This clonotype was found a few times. The CDR3 DNA follows: TGCGCCAGCAGCCAAGATCCTGAGTATCAGCCCCAGCATTTT. It yields the protein CASSQDPEYQPQHF. The chain employs TRBV4-1 and TRBJ1-5; D is undetermined. CDR1 MGHRA and CDR2 YSYEKL come from the germline V gene. Trimming pared 0 bases from V and 5 bases from J, leaving 8 bases between. The CDR3 contains 14 residues.

The CDR3 coding sequence is TGTGCCGTAACCCCCGGGGTGGGAAACACCATATATTTT. It codes for CAVTPGVGNTIYF. The chain has TRBV30 and TRBJ1-3; D unresolved. Trimming shortened V by 8 bases and J by 4 bases, and 15 bases separated the two germline ends. Germline CDR1 GTSNPN, CDR2 SVGIG (reference sequence). This CDR3 region has 13 residues.

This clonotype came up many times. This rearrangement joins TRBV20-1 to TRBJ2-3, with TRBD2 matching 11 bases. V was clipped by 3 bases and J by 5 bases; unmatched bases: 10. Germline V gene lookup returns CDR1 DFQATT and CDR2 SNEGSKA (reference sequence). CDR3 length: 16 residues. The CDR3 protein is CSASIGSSGGLDTQYF. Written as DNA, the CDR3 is TGCAGTGCTAGTATTGGTTCTAGCGGGGGGCTAGATACGCAGTATTTT.

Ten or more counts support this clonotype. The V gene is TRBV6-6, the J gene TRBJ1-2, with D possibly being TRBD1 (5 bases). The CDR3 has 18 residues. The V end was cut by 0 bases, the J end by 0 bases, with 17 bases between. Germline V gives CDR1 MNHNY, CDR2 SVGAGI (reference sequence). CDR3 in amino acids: CASSYSTTVPLANYGYTF. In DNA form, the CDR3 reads TGTGCCAGCAGTTACTCGACGACAGTACCCCTAGCTAACTATGGCTACACCTTC.

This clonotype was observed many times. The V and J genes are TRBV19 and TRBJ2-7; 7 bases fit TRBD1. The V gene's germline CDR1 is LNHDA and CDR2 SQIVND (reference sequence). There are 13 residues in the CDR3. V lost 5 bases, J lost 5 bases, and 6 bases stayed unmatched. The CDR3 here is CASSGTVVNEQYF. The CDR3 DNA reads TGTGCCAGTAGTGGGACAGTCGTTAACGAGCAGTACTTC.